These 27 T cell receptor beta chains originate from one sample sequenced in a study of siplizumab effects on memory and regulatory T cells. The data were produced by immunoSEQ multiplex PCR, yet TCRdb's version contains in-frame clones alone and is incomplete. The sample has more than 95,000 clones, about 93% seen once; the top ten hold approximately 0.67%. Sample: Tregs sorted from blood. The receptors stem from a human donor in good health.

This chain joins TRBV11-1 and TRBJ1-1; D possibly corresponds to TRBD1 (5 bases). Trimming cost V 5 bases and J 2 bases, with 15 bases left between them. From germline, CDR1 is SGHAT and CDR2 FQDESV (reference sequence). CDR3 length equals 15 residues. In nucleotides, the CDR3 is TGTGCCAGCAGCCCACCAACAGGTCGTAACACTGAAGCTTTCTTT. It is translated as CASSPPTGRNTEAFF.

The chain links TRBV7-2 to TRBJ2-1, with D tentatively TRBD2 (6 bases). The germline gives CDR1 SGHTA, CDR2 FQGNSA. The ends were cut back, 1 base at V and 10 bases at J, with 14 bases in the middle. The CDR3 has 14 residues. CDR3 in DNA: TGTGCCAGCAGCTTAGAGGACGGGAGTAGGGAGCAGTTCTTC. Its protein product is CASSLEDGSREQFF.

In its sample, this clone was seen once. The chain carries TRBV7-9 and TRBJ1-4; the D is unclear. CDR3 length equals 16 residues. Germline V lookup: CDR1 SEHNR, CDR2 FQNEAQ (reference sequence). Trimming cost V 5 bases and J 6 bases, with 19 bases left between them. DNA for the CDR3: TGTGCCAGCAGCAAATCCGCTGTGACATACTATGAAAAACTGTTTTTT. Translated, it gives CASSKSAVTYYEKLFF.

This chain uses TRBV11-3 with TRBJ2-7; 7 bases align to TRBD2. Germline loops: CDR1 SGHNT, CDR2 YENEEA. V gave up 4 bases and J gave up 4 bases; unmatched junction bases: 1. CDR3 size: 12 residues. For the CDR3, the DNA is TGTGCCAGCAGCTCCGGGAGGTACGAGCAGTACTTC. Translated: CASSSGRYEQYF.

With regard to this clone: This same CDR3 is encoded by further DNA sequences in the sample. The chain carries TRBV7-9 and TRBJ1-5, with TRBD1 as a possible D gene (6 bases). In germline, CDR1 is SEHNR, CDR2 FQNEAQ (reference sequence). The V and J ends lost 1 base and 6 bases respectively, with 10 bases between them. This CDR3 contains 14 residues. The CDR3 sequence: CASSLEGGSQPQHF. The CDR3 nucleotides read TGTGCCAGCAGCTTAGAAGGGGGGAGTCAGCCCCAGCATTTT. Looking up the rest from reference TRBV7-9 and TRBJ1-5 gives the full variable domain: DTGVSQNPRHKITKRGQNVTFRCDPISEHNRLYWYRQTLGQGPEFLTYFQNEAQLEKSRLLSDRFSAERPKGSFSTLEIQRTEQGDSAMYLCASSLEGGSQPQHFGDGTRLSIL.

This chain uses TRBV30 with TRBJ1-1; D unclear. Germline lookup yields CDR1 GTSNPN and CDR2 SVGIG (reference sequence). This CDR3 spans 14 amino acids. The V gene lost 0 bases and the J gene lost 1 base, with 9 bases spanning the gap. CDR3 amino acids: CAWSVGVWNTEAFF. For the CDR3, the DNA is TGTGCCTGGAGTGTAGGCGTTTGGAACACTGAAGCTTTCTTT.

The chain uses TRBV7-6 and TRBJ2-1; D gene uncertain. This CDR3 spans 14 amino acids. The V gene lost 5 bases and the J gene lost 6 bases, with 14 bases spanning the gap. The germline gives CDR1 SGHVS, CDR2 FNYEAQ. CDR3 bases: TGTGCCAGCAGCCCCAGGCAGTGGGTCAATGAGCAGTTCTTC. Protein: CASSPRQWVNEQFF.

The gene calls are TRBV19 and TRBJ2-2, with 8 bases matching TRBD1. Germline-derived CDR1 and CDR2 are LNHDA and SQIVND (reference sequence). After removal of 1 base from V and 1 base from J, the junction contained 2 bases not matched to a gene. The length of the CDR3 is 16 residues. The CDR3 sequence: CASSIGTGMNTGELFF. CDR3 in DNA: TGTGCCAGTAGTATAGGGACAGGGATGAACACCGGGGAGCTGTTTTTT.

The V gene is TRBV11-3, the J gene TRBJ2-7, with a possible D match to TRBD1 (6 bases). The CDR3 runs 13 residues. V was cut by 3 bases and J by 3 bases, with 9 bases left in between. Germline values: CDR1 SGHNT, CDR2 YENEEA. CDR3 nucleotide sequence: TGTGCCAGCAGCTTGCAGGACAGCTACGAGCAGTACTTC. Its translation is CASSLQDSYEQYF.

The CDR3 nucleotides read TGTGCCAGCAGCCCGAGAGATTCAAAAAACATTCAGTACTTC. Its protein is CASSPRDSKNIQYF. The chain links TRBV6-6 to TRBJ2-4; D remains unclear. Trimming took 6 bases from V and 4 from J, leaving 13 bases between them. This CDR3 spans 14 amino acids. Germline CDR1 is MNHNY and CDR2 is SVGAGI (reference sequence).

The chain recombines TRBV5-6 with TRBJ2-7, with 9 bases aligning to TRBD1. J gave up 3 bases and V 3 bases, and 10 bases lay outside the gene matches. CDR1 and CDR2 (germline): SGHDT, YYEEEE. The CDR3 is 16 amino acids. The CDR3 is CASSWGDRDFVYEQYF. The CDR3 DNA reads as TGTGCCAGCAGCTGGGGGGACAGGGATTTTGTCTACGAGCAGTACTTC.

J is TRBJ2-3 and V is TRBV19; D is unclear. The germline CDR1 and CDR2 sequences are LNHDA and SQIVND (reference sequence). There are 16 residues in the CDR3. Trimming took off 3 bases at V and 1 base at J, with 14 bases between the two ends. CDR3 nucleotides: TGTGCCAGTAGTATCGGACCAACCCACGGCACAGATACGCAGTATTTT. Amino acids: CASSIGPTHGTDTQYF.

This chain links TRBV9 with TRBJ1-2; D possibly corresponds to TRBD1 (5 bases). The CDR3 contains 14 residues. Between the trimmed V and J ends, which lost 0 bases and 2 bases, there was a span of 8 bases. Germline CDR1 SGDLS, CDR2 YYNGEE. The CDR3 sequence is CASSVAAGNYGYTF. CDR3 DNA: TGTGCCAGCAGCGTAGCAGCAGGGAACTATGGCTACACCTTC.

The rearrangement uses TRBV5-5 and TRBJ1-1; no definite D call. Trimming removed 5 bases from V and 1 base from J, with 15 bases in between. CDR3 size: 15 residues. Per germline, CDR1 SGHKS and CDR2 YYEKEE (reference sequence). CDR3 sequence reads: CASRLLGAQNTEAFF. Here the CDR3 DNA reads TGTGCCAGCAGGCTGCTCGGCGCACAGAACACTGAAGCTTTCTTT.

This chain links TRBV9 with TRBJ1-2; 11 nucleotides agree with TRBD1. Germline CDR1 and CDR2: SGDLS and YYNGEE. The ends lost 4 bases at V and 4 bases at J; junction bases unmatched: 3. The CDR3 has 14 residues. The CDR3 DNA sequence: TGTGCCAGCAGCTTAGGGACAGGGGGCTATGGCTACACCTTC. Translation: CASSLGTGGYGYTF.

CDR3 sequence: CASSVARADETQYF. Here the CDR3 DNA reads TGTGCCAGCAGCGTAGCTAGGGCTGATGAGACCCAGTACTTC. The chain links TRBV9 to TRBJ2-5, with D unclear. The CDR3 has 14 residues. V gave up 0 bases and J gave up 5 bases, with 11 bases separating them. Germline assignment: CDR1 SGDLS and CDR2 YYNGEE. The full variable domain, in which reference TRBV9 and TRBJ2-5 provide the parts outside the CDR3, is DSGVTQTPKHLITATGQRVTLRCSPRSGDLSVYWYQQSLDQGLQFLIQYYNGEERAKGNILERFSAQQFPDLHSELNLSSLELGDSALYFCASSVARADETQYFGPGTRLLVL.

The chain has TRBV11-2 and TRBJ1-3; 8 bases match TRBD1. V shed 3 bases, J shed 0 bases, and the junction held 7 bases outside the gene matches. CDR3 size: 17 residues. CDR1 SGHAT and CDR2 FQNNGV come from the germline V gene. CDR3 region: CASSFRQGASSGNTIYF. CDR3 in DNA: TGTGCCAGCAGCTTTAGGCAGGGGGCCTCCTCTGGAAACACCATATATTTT.

The chain is built from TRBV6-6 and TRBJ2-4, with 9 bases aligning to TRBD1. CDR1 is MNHNY and CDR2 is SVGAGI in the germline V gene (reference sequence). V lost 2 bases, J lost 9 bases, and 8 bases stayed unmatched. This CDR3 is built from 15 residues. CDR3 residues: CASSYRGQGLRIQYF. CDR3 coding DNA: TGTGCCAGCAGTTACCGCGGACAGGGGCTGCGCATTCAGTACTTC.

The chain combines TRBV5-4 with TRBJ2-5, with a possible D match to TRBD2 (6 bases). Germline V gives CDR1 SGHNT, CDR2 YYREEE (reference sequence). CDR3 length: 15 residues. V was pared by 4 bases and J by 5 bases, with 18 bases between. The CDR3, as DNA: TGTGCCAGCAGCCCGACCGGGACTCGTGGGGAGACCCAGTACTTC. Translating gives CASSPTGTRGETQYF.

The V gene is TRBV6-5, the J gene TRBJ1-2; the D gene is possibly TRBD1 (5 bases). The CDR3 loop spans 12 amino acids. Germline V gene data show CDR1 as MNHEY and CDR2 as SVGAGI. V was shortened by 11 bases and J by 3 bases, with 13 bases between the two germline ends. DNA for the CDR3: TGTGCCTGCGGCGGGACCGACTATGGCTACACCTTC. Its protein product is CACGGTDYGYTF.

This sequence joins TRBV29-1 and TRBJ2-5; D gene uncertain. CDR3 length equals 12 residues. V was pared by 5 bases and J by 3 bases, with 10 bases between. Germline loops: CDR1 SQVTM, CDR2 ANQGSEA. The CDR3 DNA sequence: TGCAGCGTTAGGGATTTCGAAGAGACCCAGTACTTC. It is translated as CSVRDFEETQYF.

The chain uses TRBV2 and TRBJ2-5; 7 bases fit TRBD2. This CDR3 is 12 amino acids long. V lost 6 bases to trimming and J lost 9 bases; unmatched junction nucleotides: 7. Per the germline V gene, CDR1 is SNHLY and CDR2 is FYNNEI. The CDR3 DNA is TGTGCCAGCAGGAGAGCGAGCGGGGCCCAGTACTTC. Translation gives CASRRASGAQYF.

The J gene is TRBJ1-4, the V gene TRBV5-1; D gene ambiguous. Germline CDR1 is SGHRS and CDR2 is YFSETQ. V was trimmed by 1 base and J by 7 bases, leaving 14 bases between them. The CDR3 is 15 residues long. The CDR3 sequence is CASSLSGVPSEKLFF. The CDR3 bases are TGCGCCAGCAGCTTGTCCGGGGTCCCTAGTGAAAAACTGTTTTTT.

The sample holds one count of this clone. This rearrangement joins TRBV7-2 to TRBJ2-2, with D tentatively TRBD1 (5 bases). The CDR3 length is 14 residues. Trimming removed 4 bases at V and 4 bases at J, with 10 bases between. CDR1 and CDR2 from the germline V gene are SGHTA and FQGNSA. The CDR3 sequence is CASSYLQGTGELFF. As DNA, the CDR3 is TGTGCCAGCAGCTACCTCCAGGGCACCGGGGAGCTGTTTTTT.

A single count supports this clone. One junction end disagrees with the germline gene, perhaps due to a read error. The J gene is TRBJ2-7, the V gene TRBV6-6, with D possibly being TRBD1 (6 bases). CDR1 and CDR2 (germline): MNHNY, SVGAGI (reference sequence). The CDR3 totals 11 residues. As DNA, the CDR3 is TGTGCCAGCAGTTTAGGCAGGGACACCTTCTTC. This encodes CASSLGRDTFF.

This chain uses TRBV28 with TRBJ2-7; possible D gene TRBD2, 7 bases. The ends were cut back, 6 bases at V and 4 bases at J, with 19 bases in the middle. Looked up from germline, CDR1 is MDHEN and CDR2 is SYDVKM. The CDR3 consists of 15 residues. CDR3 in amino acids: CASRDAGAAPYEQYF. The DNA for the CDR3 is TGTGCCAGCAGGGACGCGGGGGCCGCCCCGTACGAGCAGTACTTC.

In its sample, this clone was seen once. The rearrangement joins TRBV5-1 to TRBJ2-5; 12 nucleotides agree with TRBD2. V shed 0 bases and J 4 bases; nucleotides not matched to a gene: 1. The CDR3 is made up of 15 amino acids. Germline CDR1 SGHRS, CDR2 YFSETQ. Written as DNA, the CDR3 is TGCGCCAGCAGCTTGGGACTAGCGGGGGTAGAGACCCAGTACTTC. This codes for CASSLGLAGVETQYF.